The next 3 T cell receptor beta chains were all read from a single sample in a study of cytomegalovirus exposure and HLA in healthy donors. The primer mix had 60 Vbeta and 13 Jbeta primers. Assay: immunoSEQ multiplex PCR; the TCRdb copy retains only in-frame clones and omits some. The sample holds some 170,000 clones; about 75% are singletons and the top ten take 6.3%. Sequenced material: PBMCs. These TCRs come from a man aged 35 to 55 in good health and CMV-seropositive.

The chain is built from TRBV9 and TRBJ1-2, with D possibly TRBD1 on 5 matching bases. V gave up 4 bases and J gave up 4 bases, with 14 bases separating them. Germline loops: CDR1 SGDLS, CDR2 YYNGEE. This CDR3 comprises 14 residues. CDR3 in amino acids: CASSRGSGVYGYTF. CDR3 bases: TGTGCCAGCAGCCGGGGGAGCGGGGTCTATGGCTACACCTTC.

This chain links TRBV18 with TRBJ2-7; 9 bases are shared with TRBD1. Germline lookup yields CDR1 KGHSH and CDR2 LQKENI. CDR3 length: 13 residues. Trimming removed 7 bases from V and 3 bases from J; junction bases left unmatched: 4. The CDR3 DNA reads TGTGCCAGCTTACCGGGACAGGGCTACGAGCAGTACTTC. Its protein product is CASLPGQGYEQYF.

The rearrangement joins TRBV19 to TRBJ1-2; TRBD1 matches 7 bases. V shed 5 bases and J 4 bases; nucleotides not matched to a gene: 7. This CDR3 region has 14 residues. CDR1 and CDR2 (germline): LNHDA, SQIVND (reference sequence). CDR3 nucleotides: TGTGCCAGTAGTGTATCCGGGACAGTCTATGGCTACACCTTC. Translating it yields CASSVSGTVYGYTF.